Here is one T cell receptor (beta chain) with its context. Assay used: immunoSEQ multiplex PCR; TCRdb lists only in-frame clones, some missing. Among more than 100,000 clones, roughly 89% were seen once, and the ten largest hold 3.8%. This entry belongs to a study of blood T cell repertoires in COVID-19. CDR1 is SGHRS and CDR2 is YFSETQ in the germline V gene. The CDR3 contains 15 residues. The J segment lost 6 bases and the V segment lost 1 base, leaving 9 bases of the junction unmatched. The origin of this receptor is a woman aged 55-75 years with COVID-19, enrolled during active disease. The chain links TRBV5-1 to TRBJ1-2, with TRBD1 matching 7 bases. The sample taken for sequencing was peripheral blood. The CDR3 loop reads CASSLTPTGENGYTF. The CDR3 coding sequence is TGCGCCAGCAGCTTGACCCCCACAGGGGAGAATGGCTACACCTTC.